The rows below give T cell receptor beta chains drawn from one sample of a study of OX40 agonist ivuxolimab in advanced cancers. Measured with immunoSEQ multiplex PCR; TCRdb has only the in-frame clones, and not every one. The sample has about 58,000 clones, roughly 80% seen once. The sample was CD4+ or CD8+ T cells sorted from blood, taken in a trial of the OX40 agonist ivuxolimab. Receptors originate from an adult with an advanced solid tumor such as melanoma, head and neck, liver or kidney cancer. CDR3s include the opening cysteine and the closing phenylalanine or tryptophan. The D gene is left open where the match is weak. The listing skips clone size in some rows; elsewhere it reads once, few, many or a size class.

v_call	d_call	j_call	clone_size	cdr3_nt	cdr3_aa
TRBV27	-	TRBJ1-6	-	TGTGCCAGCAGTTTCGCGGGGGCTAATTCACCCCTCCACTTT	CASSFAGANSPLHF
TRBV18	TRBD2	TRBJ2-2	-	TGTGCCAGCTCACCACCGAGCGGGAGGGCCTTTTTGGGCACCGGGGAGCTGTTTTTT	CASSPPSGRAFLGTGELFF
TRBV30	-	TRBJ2-6	-	TGTGCCTGGACCAAAACAGGCTCTGGGGCCAACGTCCTGACTTTC	CAWTKTGSGANVLTF
TRBV6-1	TRBD1	TRBJ2-7	-	TGTGCCAGCGTCGAAGGGACAGCGCTATCCTACGAGCAGTACTTC	CASVEGTALSYEQYF
TRBV5-1	-	TRBJ1-2	-	TGCGCCAGCAGCTTCAATCTGGGGGCGTCCGGCTACACCTTC	CASSFNLGASGYTF
TRBV2	-	TRBJ1-2	few	TGTGCCAGCCGTATGGTTACTTATGGCTACACCTTC	CASRMVTYGYTF
TRBV6-1	-	TRBJ1-1	few	TGTGCCAGCAGTGGCGCCGGGACAATGAACACTGAAGCTTTCTTT	CASSGAGTMNTEAFF
TRBV5-1	TRBD2	TRBJ2-1	-	TGCGCCAGCAGCCCCTCTAGCGGGAGGGATGAGCAGTTCTTC	CASSPSSGRDEQFF
TRBV19	TRBD1	TRBJ1-4	-	TGTGCCAGTAGCACAGGGGCTGCAACTAATGAAAAACTGTTTTTT	CASSTGAATNEKLFF
TRBV4-3	TRBD2	TRBJ2-3	-	TGCGCCAGCAGCCACGGACTAGTTAGCACAGATACGCAGTATTTT	CASSHGLVSTDTQYF
TRBV20-1	-	TRBJ2-7	-	TGCAGTGCTAGAGAGGCCTACGAGCAGTACTTC	CSAREAYEQYF
TRBV14	TRBD2	TRBJ2-3	few	TGTGCCAGCAGCCAGGCGGGAGGGACAGATACGCAGTATTTT	CASSQAGGTDTQYF
TRBV7-9	-	TRBJ1-1	-	TGTGCCAGCAGCCCTACGGGGGGTCGCTGGGCGCGGGACACTGAAGCTTTCTTT	CASSPTGGRWARDTEAFF
TRBV10-3	-	TRBJ2-1	-	TGTGCCATCAGTGACGAGGGGGGGGAGCAGTTCTTC	CAISDEGGEQFF
TRBV5-5	-	TRBJ1-4	-	TGTGCCAGCACCCAACGGTTGGCAGAGCCTAATGAAAAACTGTTTTTT	CASTQRLAEPNEKLFF
TRBV5-1	TRBD2	TRBJ2-7	-	TGCGCCAGCAGCTTCCGACTAGCGCCTACCTACGAGCAGTACTTC	CASSFRLAPTYEQYF